Described below is a single TCR beta chain sequence and its context. Which antigen it targets is not known. No much larger clone is present one base from it, and per-base qualities are unavailable. Sorted unstimulated T cells, along with proliferating T cells recovered from mixed lymphocyte reactions, underwent TCRbeta CDR3 sequencing. Fresh whole blood from approximately 11 HLA-typed healthy donors served as the source for isolating PBMCs. Unstimulated CD4+ non-regulatory T cells were FACS-sorted to map the origin of alloreactive clones. These data belong to a study of siplizumab effects on memory and regulatory T cells (dated by TCRdb to between 2018 and 2020). Regarding the study in general: The study examined how the anti-CD2 antibody siplizumab affects alloreactive T-cell subsets in allogeneic mixed lymphocyte reactions built from human PBMCs. On the study overall, not on this receptor specifically: Greater diversity appeared to be present in unstimulated naive T cells than in memory T cells, and a substantial contribution to the alloresponse seemed to be made by naive cells. The suppressive function of proliferating Tregs from siplizumab cultures was not functionally confirmed. Because sequences at frequencies below about 10^-5 were poorly captured, only a minor fraction of alloreactive clones could be mapped back to unstimulated subsets. About 80-97% of proliferating CD4+ or CD8+ clones could not be given a naive or memory phenotype. In reactions with siplizumab, an average of about 75% of mappable alloreactive CD4+ clones were Treg-derived, compared with 25% to 30% in control reactions. The cumulative frequency of alloreactive sequences traceable to unstimulated CD4+ memory T cells was significantly reduced by siplizumab.

From its cysteine to its phenylalanine, the CDR3 spans 14 amino acids. Only CDR3 DNA remains: 42 bases, in frame from the first base. Sequences SGHRS (CDR1) and YFSETQ (CDR2) are obtained from the germline V gene. Ends trimmed: V by 4 bases, J by 1 base; bases unmatched to a gene: 5. The library was obtained by the immunoSEQ multiplex PCR assay. Each sample had some 10^5 TCR templates assayed by the deep sequencing platform. Genomic DNA extracted from sorted T cells was the material used for TCRbeta CDR3 sequencing. The original methods were these. Clonal analysis of TCRbeta CDR3 data was done in the R programming language. Alloreactive CD4+ and CD8+ clones were defined by comparing unstimulated samples with post-reaction CFSE-low samples. By matching sequences to the repertoires of sorted unstimulated Treg and non-Treg cells, each alloreactive CD4+ clone was assigned a regulatory or non-regulatory origin. TCRdb holds this immuneACCESS table with in-frame rearrangements only. Some clones are missing; in checked studies, unresolved V genes explain under half, and the rest has no known cause. V and J calls and clone size are as listed in that table; D and trimming were resolved from the DNA. For this sample there are tens of thousands of clones; about 93% appear just once. Approximately 0.31% of the sample lies in the top ten.

Sequenced sample: non-Treg CD4+ T cells sorted from blood. Interpreted using the paper, the cell subset or site label stands for: FACS-sorted unstimulated CD4+ non-regulatory T cells. This sequence was found in a human donor in good health. The chain was built from TRBV5-1 and TRBJ2-7, and 7 junctional nucleotides match TRBD1. The DNA reads as follows: TGCGCCAGCAGCGTAGGGACAGCATCCTACGAGCAGTACTTC. It is translated as CASSVGTASYEQYF.